This entry lists 20 T cell receptor beta chains sequenced from one sample in a study of spatial heterogeneity in lung cancer. General study results and limits: The study found that expanded intratumoral alpha and beta TCR counts tracked tumor mutation counts.

MiXCR, run by TCRdb on the 5' RACE reads, gives a single entry per CDR3 protein. This table has about 3,900 distinct CDR3 sequences, roughly 4.3% appearing once. Time point indicated: sample taken at primary tumor resection. Which antigens these TCRs recognize remains unknown. Sequenced here: lung tumor tissue, sampled at surgery. These receptors were collected from a male donor with early-stage non-small cell lung cancer.

Points on this clonotype: One base away lies a much larger clone, so this may be a sequencing read error. V is TRBV28 and J is TRBJ1-1; the match to TRBD1 covers 8 bases. CDR1 is MDHEN and CDR2 is SYDVKM in the germline V gene. This CDR3 region has 16 residues. The CDR3 DNA reads as TGTGCCAGCAGTTTATGGGTCAGGGGGCAAGACACTGAAGCTTTGTTT. The encoded protein is CASSLWVRGQDTEALF.

At least ten counts were recorded for this clonotype. This chain joins TRBV5-1 and TRBJ1-5; no clear D gene. Per the germline V gene, CDR1 is SGHRS and CDR2 is YFSETQ. The V end was cut by 0 bases, the J end by 1 base, with 11 bases between. The CDR3 extends over 16 amino acids. CDR3 DNA sequence: TGCGCCAGCAGCTTGGCGGGGATGGGCAGCAATCAGCCCCAGCATTTT. This sequence encodes CASSLAGMGSNQPQHF.

This clonotype was seen at least ten times. The junction departs from the called germline gene at one end, perhaps through a read error. V gene TRBV7-9 combines with J gene TRBJ2-1, with 7 bases matching TRBD1. This CDR3 region has 13 residues. Germline V lookup: CDR1 SEHNR, CDR2 FQNEAQ (reference sequence). CDR3 protein: CASTKNHGTVLLF. DNA for the CDR3: TGTGCCAGCACCAAAAACCACGGGACAGTGCTCCTCTTC.

This clonotype came up a few times. The J gene is TRBJ1-1, the V gene TRBV28, with a possible D match to TRBD1 (5 bases). The germline gives CDR1 MDHEN, CDR2 SYDVKM. This CDR3 is built from 15 residues. V was shortened by 3 bases and J by 5 bases, with 16 bases between the two germline ends. CDR3 in DNA: TGTGCCAGCAGTTTTATTTTGGTGGGGGGTACTGAAGCTTTCTTT. This gives the protein CASSFILVGGTEAFF.

By its share, this clonotype is medium-sized (0.01 to 0.1%). The chain carries TRBV11-3 and TRBJ2-3; 7 bases agree with TRBD1. The CDR3 totals 16 residues. J gave up 6 bases and V 3 bases, and 12 bases lay outside the gene matches. The germline CDR1 and CDR2 sequences are SGHNT and YENEEA. The CDR3 reads CASSFRPETGHDTQYF. The CDR3 DNA reads TGTGCCAGCAGCTTTCGACCGGAGACAGGGCACGATACGCAGTATTTT. Full variable domain (missing parts from reference TRBV11-3 and TRBJ2-3): EAGVVQSPRYKIIEKKQPVAFWCNPISGHNTLYWYLQNLGQGPELLIRYENEEAVDDSQLPKDRFSAERLKGVDSTLKIQPAELGDSAVYLCASSFRPETGHDTQYFGPGTRLTVL.

This clonotype is labeled medium-sized. V usage is TRBV28 and J usage is TRBJ1-6, with 10 bases that match TRBD1. CDR1 MDHEN and CDR2 SYDVKM come from the germline V gene. This CDR3 contains 16 residues. V gave up 6 bases and J gave up 7 bases; unmatched junction bases: 9. CDR3 sequence: CASSPSPGQGNSPLHF. CDR3 coding DNA: TGTGCCAGCAGCCCTTCCCCGGGACAGGGGAATTCACCCCTCCACTTT.

This clonotype was recorded many times. The V call is TRBV3-1, the J call TRBJ2-1; 11 bases align to TRBD2. The CDR3 spans 15 residues. The V and J ends lost 4 bases and 3 bases, in that order; junction bases with no gene match: 2. Germline V CDR1 and CDR2: LGHDT, YNNKEL (reference sequence). The CDR3 DNA sequence: TGTGCCAGCAGCCCCGGGACTAGCGGCTACAATGAGCAGTTCTTC. Amino acids: CASSPGTSGYNEQFF.

This clonotype is termed medium-sized. The chain couples TRBV6-6 to TRBJ2-2; the D is unclear. V was clipped by 5 bases and J by 1 base, with 17 bases between them. Germline assignment: CDR1 MNHNY and CDR2 SVGAGI (reference sequence). The CDR3 spans 17 residues. The CDR3 reads CASSGRIGGGNTGELFF. The CDR3 nucleotides read TGTGCCAGCAGTGGACGAATAGGCGGCGGGAACACCGGGGAGCTGTTTTTT.

In this sample, this clonotype is large. Compared with germline, one end of the junction differs, possibly owing to a read error. This chain joins TRBV28 and TRBJ1-6; the D gene is possibly TRBD1 (5 bases). Germline CDR1 and CDR2: MDHEN and SYDVKM. This CDR3 comprises 12 residues. The CDR3 nucleotides are TGTGCCAGCAGTTTACCGCGGGGCAGTTTGAGCTTT. Translation: CASSLPRGSLSF.

The sample holds many counts of this clonotype. This chain links TRBV10-3 with TRBJ1-5; possible D gene TRBD1, 5 bases. The CDR3 loop spans 15 amino acids. V lost 0 bases and J lost 4, with 10 bases in between. CDR1 and CDR2 (germline): ENHRY, SYGVKD. CDR3: CAISESATENQPQHF. The CDR3 DNA sequence: TGTGCCATCAGTGAGTCTGCGACAGAGAATCAGCCCCAGCATTTT.

By sample fraction, this clonotype is medium-sized. The chain couples TRBV4-3 to TRBJ2-4; D uncertain. With 3 bases removed from V and 2 bases from J, the gap between germline ends came to 8 bases. The length of the CDR3 is 14 residues. CDR1 and CDR2 from the germline V gene are LGHNA and YSLEER. CDR3 sequence (DNA): TGCGCCAGCAGCCATGGGCAGACCAAAAACATTCAGTACTTC. Translation gives CASSHGQTKNIQYF.

The chain recombines TRBV11-3 with TRBJ2-1; 9 nucleotides agree with TRBD1. V trimming: 5 bases; J trimming: 5 bases; junction bases outside the gene matches: 7. The CDR3 spans 15 residues. Per germline, CDR1 SGHNT and CDR2 YENEEA. Here the CDR3 reads CASSPYRDRDNEQFF. The CDR3 DNA reads TGTGCCAGCAGCCCCTACCGGGACAGGGACAATGAGCAGTTCTTC.

This clonotype is judged large. The gene calls are TRBV12-3 or TRBV12-4 and TRBJ2-7; TRBD2 aligns across 9 bases. The CDR3 runs 17 residues. V dropped 5 bases and J dropped 5; count of bases not matched to a gene: 16. This CDR3 is CASSPLISGRAVDEQYV. The CDR3 region has the DNA TGTGCCAGCAGTCCCCTAATTAGCGGGAGAGCGGTCGACGAGCAGTACGTC.

This clonotype has more than one count but fewer than ten. The chain recombines TRBV29-1 with TRBJ2-5; 7 positions agree with TRBD1. The CDR3 has 13 residues. Trimming cost V 5 bases and J 5 bases; bases outside gene matches: 8. Germline V gene data show CDR1 as SQVTM and CDR2 as ANQGSEA. CDR3 residues: CSVRTGAGETQYF. The CDR3, as DNA: TGCAGCGTTCGTACAGGGGCAGGGGAGACCCAGTACTTC. The complete variable domain, with remaining parts taken from reference TRBV29-1 and TRBJ2-5, reads SAVISQKPSRDICQRGTSLTIQCQVDSQVTMMFWYRQQPGQSLTLIATANQGSEATYESGFVIDKFPISRPNLTFSTLTVSNMSPEDSSIYLCSVRTGAGETQYFGPGTRLLVL.

This clonotype came up many times. The genes are TRBV5-1 and TRBJ1-6, with TRBD1 as a possible D gene (5 bases). Germline V lookup: CDR1 SGHRS, CDR2 YFSETQ. Trimming removed 6 bases at V and 9 bases at J, with 13 bases between. The CDR3 runs to 13 residues. The CDR3 DNA follows: TGCGCCAGCAATGGGGCTCCGGGTTCACCCCTCCACTTT. Encoded protein: CASNGAPGSPLHF.

By sample fraction, this clonotype is medium-sized. V gene TRBV19 combines with J gene TRBJ1-2, with 7 positions matching TRBD1. J was trimmed by 4 bases and V by 7 bases; bases with no gene match: 9. Germline loops: CDR1 LNHDA, CDR2 SQIVND (reference sequence). The CDR3 sequence is 14 residues long. For the CDR3, the DNA is TGTGCCAGTACTTCACAGGGGACCTCCTATGGCTACACCTTC. This encodes CASTSQGTSYGYTF. The full variable domain, in which reference TRBV19 and TRBJ1-2 provide the parts outside the CDR3, is DGGITQSPKYLFRKEGQNVTLSCEQNLNHDAMYWYRQDPGQGLRLIYYSQIVNDFQKGDIAEGYSVSREKKESFPLTVTSAQKNPTAFYLCASTSQGTSYGYTFGSGTRLTVV.

Many counts were recorded for this clonotype. V usage is TRBV9 and J usage is TRBJ2-3, with 11 bases aligning to TRBD2. Per the germline V gene, CDR1 is SGDLS and CDR2 is YYNGEE. The trim removed 6 bases at V and 4 bases at J, leaving 7 bases unmatched. The CDR3 is 15 residues long. In nucleotides, the CDR3 is TGTGCCAGCACCATATCGACTAGCGGGGCAGATACGCAGTATTTT. Protein: CASTISTSGADTQYF.

This clonotype came up many times. DNA for the CDR3: TGTGCCAGCAGTGGGACTAGCGGGGGGAGGGCCCAGTACTTC. Translated, it gives CASSGTSGGRAQYF. The chain uses TRBV2 and TRBJ2-5; 14 nucleotides line up with TRBD2. The CDR3 spans 14 residues. Germline V gene lookup returns CDR1 SNHLY and CDR2 FYNNEI. J lost 9 bases, V lost 4 bases, and 4 bases had no gene match.

This clonotype was counted ten times or more. As DNA, the CDR3 is TGTGCCAGCATCCCGGGACAGCAGACAGACAAGCAGTACTTC. Protein product: CASIPGQQTDKQYF. The chain uses TRBV6-1 and TRBJ2-7, with 7 nucleotides matching TRBD1. Germline V lookup: CDR1 MNHNS, CDR2 SASEGT. This CDR3 region has 14 residues. The V gene end was trimmed by 7 bases and the J gene end by 8 bases; junction bases not matched to a gene: 14.

The sample holds many counts of this clonotype. The rearrangement joins TRBV28 to TRBJ2-7; 7 nucleotides align to TRBD2. V trimming: 3 bases; J trimming: 0 bases; junction bases outside the gene matches: 5. This CDR3 region has 15 residues. From germline, CDR1 is MDHEN and CDR2 SYDVKM. CDR3 sequence (DNA): TGTGCCAGCAGTTTCCCCGGGGGGTCCTCCTACGAGCAGTACTTC. Residues: CASSFPGGSSYEQYF.